Sequencing of this TCR beta chain was carried out in a study of cytomegalovirus exposure and HLA in healthy donors. Study-level points and caveats: CMV serostatus alone was available as immune exposure information. Association of a missense DCLRE1C variant with TCR beta V- and J-gene trimming was reported in a later analysis.

Amplification used 60 Vbeta primers and 13 Jbeta primers. Generated by immunoSEQ multiplex PCR, the TCRdb table keeps only in-frame clones and is missing some. The sample has about 150,000 clones; 70% to 80% are singletons. Germline V gene sequence: CDR1 MNHEY, CDR2 SMNVEV (reference sequence). CDR3 size: 17 residues. V shed 2 bases, J shed 1 base, and the junction held 6 bases outside the gene matches. In the case of this clone: The antigen is undetermined.

This chain uses TRBV27 with TRBJ1-3, with 9 bases fitting TRBD1. The TCR sequence derives from a man aged 30 to 39 in good health and CMV-seropositive. Material for sequencing was PBMCs. Here the CDR3 reads CASSLGVGQGSGNTIYF. The CDR3 nucleotides are TGTGCCAGCAGTTTAGGCGTGGGACAGGGTTCTGGAAACACCATATATTTT.